The source of this T cell receptor beta chain is a study of CD8+CD57+ T cells in acquired aplastic anemia (dated 2018 in TCRdb). At the level of the whole study: On average, sorted CD4+ and CD8+ cells yielded around 3.5 ug of extracted DNA, with a range of roughly 0.17 to 27.4 ug. CD8+CD57+ expansion was defined as a frequency above the mean frequency observed in healthy subjects. What the study reported, not specific to this receptor: No significant difference in CD8+ Simpson's diversity was found between patients and healthy controls (P=0.060). Roughly 29 CD8+ CDR3 sequences were shared between patients and controls but appeared highly expressed in patients and within their immunodominant clones.

Patients chosen for sequencing had shown expansion of CD8+CD57+ cells by flow cytometry. All patients had severe acquired aplastic anemia diagnosed by International Study of Aplastic Anemia and Agranulocytosis and Camitta criteria. No therapy had been received by the patients at the time of blood sampling. TCR repertoires of sorted CD4+ and CD8+ blood T cells from severe aplastic anemia patients and healthy subjects were deep-sequenced in the study. Patients were enrolled in the USA under clinicaltrials.gov protocols 00001620, 01623167, 00001397, 00071045, 00081523 and 00961064. Ficoll-Paque density gradient centrifugation was used to isolate peripheral blood mononuclear cells. Before DNA extraction, CD4+ and CD8+ T cells were sorted with FACS or magnetic beads. CDR1 and CDR2 are drawn from the germline V gene: SGHTS, YDEGEE. From the cysteine up to the phenylalanine, the CDR3 has a length of 16 residues. Just CDR3 DNA is preserved here, 48 bases in frame from base 1. V and J are trimmed by 1 base and 1 base, and the gene matches miss 5 bases of the junction.

This clonotype was counted many times. What this receptor recognizes is not known. Nothing much larger sits one base from this clone, and base qualities are not available. Genomic DNA was used as template for profiling of TCR beta VDJ combinations and CDR3 sequences. TCR repertoire sequencing was run on an Illumina HiSeq 2000. On the study's bioinformatics: TRBV/TRBJ rearrangement plots, CDR3 size and DJ length profiles, and Simpson's diversity index were used to assess repertoires. The immunodominant clone was defined as the most abundant DNA sequence in deep sequencing data. CDR3 amino acid sequences were checked for sharing across subjects and were also compared against the VDJdb database and published repertoires. Starting from the raw public reads, TCRdb applied fastp trimming at Q25, assembled clones with MiXCR and retained in-frame beta chains. CDR3 protein duplicates are merged, each entry listing the most common genes and DNA. These V and J calls originate from TCRdb's pipeline instead of the authors' own analysis. In all, the sample holds 200,000 to 250,000 distinct CDR3 sequences, and approximately 51% of those were seen once. Just under 20% of the sample comes from the top ten.

The receptor was derived from a human donor with aplastic anemia. Sequenced sample: sorted CD4+, CD8+, or CD8+CD57+ T cells (not recorded which) from PBMCs. The chain uses TRBV5-8 and TRBJ2-5, and 9 bases in between align with TRBD2. The CDR3 loop reads CASSLYRGGAQETQYF. The DNA reads as follows: TGTGCCAGCAGCTTGTACCGCGGGGGGGCCCAAGAGACCCAGTACTTC.